The 24 T cell receptor beta chains below all came from one sample that was sequenced in a study of OX40 agonist ivuxolimab in advanced cancers. Measured with immunoSEQ multiplex PCR; TCRdb has only the in-frame clones, and not every one. Here the sample spans fewer than 80,000 clones, around 83% being singletons. Material: CD4+ or CD8+ T cells sorted from blood, obtained in a trial of the OX40 agonist ivuxolimab. The receptors derive from an adult with an advanced solid tumor such as melanoma, head and neck, liver or kidney cancer.

The rearrangement links TRBV6-6 to TRBJ1-6; D not resolved. The CDR3 covers 13 residues. The V end was cut by 2 bases, the J end by 10 bases, with 9 bases between. Germline loops: CDR1 MNHNY, CDR2 SVGAGI (reference sequence). In nucleotides, the CDR3 is TGTGCCAGCAGTTACAATGAGGAATCACCCCTCCACTTT. The encoded protein is CASSYNEESPLHF.

The rearrangement uses TRBV6-5 and TRBJ1-3, with no clear D. V lost 6 bases, J lost 7 bases, and 10 bases lay in between. From germline, CDR1 is MNHEY and CDR2 SVGAGI. The CDR3 contains 12 residues. This CDR3 reads CASRLPGNTIYF. The CDR3 DNA follows: TGTGCCAGCAGGTTGCCCGGGAACACCATATATTTT.

The gene calls are TRBV11-1 and TRBJ2-7; 8 nucleotides align to TRBD1. V was clipped by 5 bases and J by 2 bases; unmatched bases: 11. The length of the CDR3 is 16 residues. Germline CDR1 is SGHAT and CDR2 is FQDESV (reference sequence). CDR3 region: CASSPLRRQGTYEQYF. CDR3 sequence (DNA): TGTGCCAGCAGCCCGCTCCGACGACAGGGGACCTACGAGCAGTACTTC.

The J gene is TRBJ2-3, the V gene TRBV5-4; D remains unclear. Per germline, CDR1 SGHNT and CDR2 YYREEE (reference sequence). The V gene lost 3 bases and the J gene lost 2 bases, with 13 bases spanning the gap. The CDR3 has 15 residues. DNA for the CDR3: TGTGCCAGCAGCTCGCCGGGTCAACCCACAGATACGCAGTATTTT. This encodes CASSSPGQPTDTQYF.

The count of this clone is one. This chain joins TRBV5-1 and TRBJ1-2; 9 nucleotides match TRBD1. This CDR3 is 14 amino acids long. Germline-derived CDR1 and CDR2 are SGHRS and YFSETQ. The ends lost 3 bases at V and 7 bases at J; junction bases unmatched: 7. The DNA for the CDR3 is TGCGCCAGCAGCTCCCCGGACAGGGGCCCTGGCTACACCTTC. Its translation: CASSSPDRGPGYTF.

V and J are TRBV23-1 and TRBJ2-7; TRBD1 is a possible D gene (5 bases). TRBV23-1 is noted as an ORF with a role that remains uncertain. There are 13 residues in the CDR3. V was clipped by 4 bases and J by 0 bases, with 7 bases between them. The chain's CDR3 is CASSRGGSYEQYF. The CDR3 DNA is TGCGCCAGCAGTCGGGGCGGCTCCTACGAGCAGTACTTC.

The chain joins TRBV29-1 to TRBJ2-2; 9 positions match TRBD1. There are 16 residues in the CDR3. The V gene's germline CDR1 is SQVTM and CDR2 ANQGSEA. The J segment lost 6 bases and the V segment lost 6 bases, leaving 14 bases of the junction unmatched. CDR3 sequence reads: CSVTSSGTGIPGELFF. In DNA, the CDR3 is TGCAGCGTAACCTCCTCCGGGACAGGGATCCCCGGGGAGCTGTTTTTT.

This clone was picked up one time. The chain carries TRBV6-5 and TRBJ1-3, with a possible D match to TRBD1 (5 bases). V was trimmed by 6 bases and J by 2 bases, leaving 11 bases between them. Germline CDR1 is MNHEY and CDR2 is SVGAGI. CDR3 length: 14 amino acids. In DNA form, the CDR3 reads TGTGCCAGCAGGACATACAGGACTGGAAACACCATATATTTT. Its protein is CASRTYRTGNTIYF.

In DNA, the CDR3 is TGTGCCAGCGGGGGACAGGGCGGTGGCTACACCTTC. It is translated as CASGGQGGGYTF. The chain recombines TRBV27 with TRBJ1-2, with 9 bases identical to TRBD1. CDR1 and CDR2 from the germline V gene are MNHEY and SMNVEV (reference sequence). Losses at the gene ends were 8 bases for V and 7 bases for J; bases not matched to a gene: 5. CDR3 length: 12 residues.

The J gene is TRBJ2-4, the V gene TRBV5-1; possible D gene TRBD1, 7 bases. The CDR3 runs 16 residues. Looked up from germline, CDR1 is SGHRS and CDR2 is YFSETQ. Trimming took off 4 bases at V and 9 bases at J, with 23 bases between the two ends. CDR3 sequence reads: CASSPGGTGEVGIQYF. Here the CDR3 DNA reads TGCGCCAGCAGCCCTGGTGGTACAGGGGAGGTGGGCATTCAGTACTTC.

The chain employs TRBV5-1 and TRBJ2-5; 8 bases agree with TRBD1. The CDR3 has 16 amino acids. From germline, CDR1 is SGHRS and CDR2 YFSETQ. The V gene end was trimmed by 1 base and the J gene end by 5 bases; junction bases not matched to a gene: 10. The CDR3 sequence: CASSLRPGGRGETQYF. CDR3 coding DNA: TGCGCCAGCAGCTTGCGTCCAGGGGGCAGGGGGGAGACCCAGTACTTC. Supplemented by reference TRBV5-1 and TRBJ2-5, the full variable domain reads KAGVTQTPRYLIKTRGQQVTLSCSPISGHRSVSWYQQTPGQGLQFLFEYFSETQRNKGNFPGRFSGRQFSNSRSEMNVSTLELGDSALYLCASSLRPGGRGETQYFGPGTRLLVL.

V usage is TRBV5-1 and J usage is TRBJ1-1; D is unresolved. This CDR3 has 12 residues. Germline V gene lookup returns CDR1 SGHRS and CDR2 YFSETQ. V dropped 7 bases and J dropped 1 base, with 8 bases sitting between them. The CDR3 region is CASYKTNTEAFF. The CDR3 DNA follows: TGCGCCAGCTATAAAACGAACACTGAAGCTTTCTTT.

The chain links TRBV7-2 to TRBJ2-7; no clear D gene. CDR3 length equals 14 residues. Trimming left V 0 bases short and J 2 bases short, with 8 bases between. Looked up from germline, CDR1 is SGHTA and CDR2 is FQGNSA. The CDR3: CASSLAWETYEQYF. The CDR3 coding sequence is TGTGCCAGCAGCTTAGCCTGGGAAACCTACGAGCAGTACTTC.

J is TRBJ1-1 and V is TRBV28; D is possibly TRBD1 (6 bases). The germline V gene encodes CDR1 MDHEN and CDR2 SYDVKM. V was cut by 8 bases and J by 4 bases, with 20 bases left in between. This CDR3 region has 15 residues. This CDR3 is CASGGAGGSFTEAFF. CDR3 nucleotide sequence: TGTGCCAGCGGGGGGGCAGGTGGGAGTTTCACTGAAGCTTTCTTT.

This rearrangement joins TRBV19 to TRBJ1-5; no firm D call. V was shortened by 3 bases and J by 5 bases, with 11 bases between the two germline ends. The CDR3 sequence is 14 residues long. Germline lookup yields CDR1 LNHDA and CDR2 SQIVND (reference sequence). CDR3 amino acids: CASSMEQTYQPQHF. The CDR3 DNA reads TGTGCCAGTAGTATGGAACAGACCTATCAGCCCCAGCATTTT.

This chain uses TRBV4-3 with TRBJ2-2, with 11 bases matching TRBD1. V dropped 3 bases and J dropped 6; count of bases not matched to a gene: 0. CDR3 length: 14 residues. CDR1 and CDR2 (germline): LGHNA, YSLEER. The CDR3 here is CASSQGQGAGELFF. In DNA form, the CDR3 reads TGCGCCAGCAGCCAGGGACAGGGGGCCGGGGAGCTGTTTTTT.

The J gene is TRBJ1-2, the V gene TRBV14; D call uncertain. V dropped 4 bases and J dropped 2 bases, with 11 bases sitting between them. The CDR3 covers 14 residues. Germline V gives CDR1 SGHDN, CDR2 FVKESK. The CDR3 region is CASSPSGGNYGYTF. The CDR3 DNA reads as TGTGCCAGCAGCCCTTCAGGCGGAAACTATGGCTACACCTTC.

The V gene is TRBV19, the J gene TRBJ1-3; D gene ambiguous. With 9 bases removed from V and 0 bases from J, the gap between germline ends came to 15 bases. Germline loops: CDR1 LNHDA, CDR2 SQIVND (reference sequence). The CDR3 consists of 15 residues. Here the CDR3 DNA reads TGTGCCAGCCTTCCCGCGGGGTCCTCTGGAAACACCATATATTTT. This sequence encodes CASLPAGSSGNTIYF.

The CDR3 DNA reads TGTGCCAGCAGCCCAGGATCTACGAACACCGGGGAGCTGTTTTTT. This gives the protein CASSPGSTNTGELFF. The rearrangement joins TRBV7-8 to TRBJ2-2, with unresolved D. Deletions cut 5 bases from V and 0 bases from J, with 10 bases between. Per the germline V gene, CDR1 is SGHVS and CDR2 is FQNEAQ. The CDR3 consists of 15 residues.

The chain has TRBV2 and TRBJ1-2, with D perhaps TRBD1 (6 bases). V was trimmed by 4 bases and J by 10 bases, leaving 16 bases between them. The CDR3 length is 13 residues. From germline, CDR1 is SNHLY and CDR2 FYNNEI. The CDR3 loop reads CASSGTAANAYTF. The CDR3 DNA follows: TGTGCCAGCAGTGGGACAGCCGCGAATGCCTACACCTTC. Filled out from reference TRBV2 and TRBJ1-2, the complete variable domain reads EPEVTQTPSHQVTQMGQEVILRCVPISNHLYFYWYRQILGQKVEFLVSFYNNEISEKSEIFDDQFSVERPDGSNFTLKIRSTKLEDSAMYFCASSGTAANAYTFGSGTRLTVV.

The gene calls are TRBV4-2 and TRBJ2-2, with D unclear. This CDR3 comprises 15 residues. V was pared by 0 bases and J by 1 base, with 6 bases between. Germline CDR1 LGHNA, CDR2 YNFKEQ. For the CDR3, the DNA is TGTGCCAGCAGCCAAGAGTGGGGGAACACCGGGGAGCTGTTTTTT. Translating gives CASSQEWGNTGELFF.

V and J are TRBV5-6 and TRBJ2-1; D is unclear. Germline CDR1 reads SGHDT; CDR2 reads YYEEEE. The CDR3 loop spans 11 amino acids. Trimming cost V 3 bases and J 4 bases, with 2 bases left between them. CDR3 nucleotide sequence: TGTGCCAGCAGCTCGTACAATGAGCAGTTCTTC. Protein product: CASSSYNEQFF.

As DNA, the CDR3 is TGTGCCAGCAGTGAAGGGTTAGGACGCGCGAACTATGGCTACACCTTC. It specifies CASSEGLGRANYGYTF. This chain uses TRBV6-1 with TRBJ1-2; D gene unclear. CDR3 length: 16 residues. Germline loops: CDR1 MNHNS, CDR2 SASEGT. Trimming took 1 base from V and 2 from J, leaving 14 bases between them.

The chain recombines TRBV11-3 with TRBJ2-5, with 9 bases matching TRBD1. The CDR3 has 15 residues. V was clipped by 4 bases and J by 5 bases; unmatched bases: 8. From germline, CDR1 is SGHNT and CDR2 YENEEA. CDR3 coding DNA: TGTGCCAGCAGCTCCTTACAGGGGGCCCGGGAGACCCAGTACTTC. It codes for CASSSLQGARETQYF.